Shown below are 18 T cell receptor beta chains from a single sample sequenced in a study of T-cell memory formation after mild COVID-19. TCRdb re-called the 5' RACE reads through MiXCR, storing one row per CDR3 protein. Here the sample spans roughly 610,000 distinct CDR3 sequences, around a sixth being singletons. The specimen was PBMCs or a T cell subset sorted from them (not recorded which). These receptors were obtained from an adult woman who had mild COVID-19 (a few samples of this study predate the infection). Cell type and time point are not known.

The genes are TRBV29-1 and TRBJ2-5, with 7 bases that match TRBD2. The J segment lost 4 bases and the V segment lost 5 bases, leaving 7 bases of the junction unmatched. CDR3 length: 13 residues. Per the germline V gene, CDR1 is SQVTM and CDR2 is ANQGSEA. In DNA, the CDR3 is TGCAGCGTTTACGGGGGGAGTGGAGAGACCCAGTACTTC. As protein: CSVYGGSGETQYF.

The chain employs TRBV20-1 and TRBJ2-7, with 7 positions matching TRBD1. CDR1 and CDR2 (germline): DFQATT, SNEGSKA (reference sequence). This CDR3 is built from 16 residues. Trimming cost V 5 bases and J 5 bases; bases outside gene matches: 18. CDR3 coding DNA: TGCAGTGCTCGAGGCCCTGACAGGGTTGGTTTCGACGAGCAGTACTTC. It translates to CSARGPDRVGFDEQYF.

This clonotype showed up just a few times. CDR3 in DNA: TGTGCCAGCTCCACAGGGGTGGCCTTTGGGGAGACCCAGTACTTC. Protein: CASSTGVAFGETQYF. The chain has TRBV2 and TRBJ2-5, with 7 bases matching TRBD1. CDR3 size: 15 residues. The V gene's germline CDR1 is SNHLY and CDR2 FYNNEI. J was trimmed by 5 bases and V by 8 bases; bases with no gene match: 14.

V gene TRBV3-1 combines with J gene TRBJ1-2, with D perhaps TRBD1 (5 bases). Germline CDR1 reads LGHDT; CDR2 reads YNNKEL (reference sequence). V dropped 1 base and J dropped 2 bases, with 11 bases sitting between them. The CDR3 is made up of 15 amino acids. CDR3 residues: CASSQAPGPNYGYTF. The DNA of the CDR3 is TGTGCCAGCAGCCAAGCCCCGGGGCCCAACTATGGCTACACCTTC. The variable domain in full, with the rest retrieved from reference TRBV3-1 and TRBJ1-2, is DTAVSQTPKYLVTQMGNDKSIKCEQNLGHDTMYWYKQDSKKFLKIMFSYNNKELIINETVPNRFSPKSPDKAHLNLHINSLELGDSAVYFCASSQAPGPNYGYTFGSGTRLTVV.

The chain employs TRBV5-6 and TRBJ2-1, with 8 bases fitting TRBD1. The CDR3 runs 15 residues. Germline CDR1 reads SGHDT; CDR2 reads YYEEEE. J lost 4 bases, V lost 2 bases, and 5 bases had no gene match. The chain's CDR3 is CASSLVDRGYNEQFF. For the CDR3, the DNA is TGTGCCAGCAGCTTAGTAGACAGGGGATACAATGAGCAGTTCTTC.

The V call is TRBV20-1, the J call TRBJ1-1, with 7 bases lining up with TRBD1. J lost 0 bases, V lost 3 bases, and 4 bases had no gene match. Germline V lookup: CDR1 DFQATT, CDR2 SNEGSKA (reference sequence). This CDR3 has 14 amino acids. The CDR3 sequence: CSAREGAMNTEAFF. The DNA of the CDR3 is TGCAGTGCTAGGGAGGGGGCAATGAACACTGAAGCTTTCTTT.

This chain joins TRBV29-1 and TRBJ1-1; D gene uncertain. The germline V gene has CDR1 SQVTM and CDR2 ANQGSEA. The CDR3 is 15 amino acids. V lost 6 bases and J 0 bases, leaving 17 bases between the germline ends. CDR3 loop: CSVRVAGRMNTEAFF. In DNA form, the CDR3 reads TGCAGCGTGAGGGTCGCGGGGAGGATGAACACTGAAGCTTTCTTT.

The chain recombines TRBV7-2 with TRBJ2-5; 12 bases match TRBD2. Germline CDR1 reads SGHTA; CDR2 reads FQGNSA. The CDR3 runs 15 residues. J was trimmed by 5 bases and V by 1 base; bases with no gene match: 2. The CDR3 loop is CASSLDGTSGETQYF. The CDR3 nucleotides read TGTGCCAGCAGCTTAGACGGGACTAGCGGGGAGACCCAGTACTTC. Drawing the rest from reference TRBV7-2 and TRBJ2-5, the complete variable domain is GAGVSQSPSNKVTEKGKDVELRCDPISGHTALYWYRQSLGQGLEFLIYFQGNSAPDKSGLPSDRFSAERTGGSVSTLTIQRTQQEDSAVYLCASSLDGTSGETQYFGPGTRLLVL.

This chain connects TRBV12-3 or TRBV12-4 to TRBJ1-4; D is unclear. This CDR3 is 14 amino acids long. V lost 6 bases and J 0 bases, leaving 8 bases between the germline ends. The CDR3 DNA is TGTGCCAGCAGATTGACGGCAACTAATGAAAAACTGTTTTTT. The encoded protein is CASRLTATNEKLFF.

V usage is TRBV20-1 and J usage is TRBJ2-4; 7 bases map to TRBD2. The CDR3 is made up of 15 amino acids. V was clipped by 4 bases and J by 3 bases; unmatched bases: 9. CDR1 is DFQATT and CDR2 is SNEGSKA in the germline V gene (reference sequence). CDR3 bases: TGCAGTGCTATACTAGCGCCTAGGGGCAAAAACATTCAGTACTTC. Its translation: CSAILAPRGKNIQYF.

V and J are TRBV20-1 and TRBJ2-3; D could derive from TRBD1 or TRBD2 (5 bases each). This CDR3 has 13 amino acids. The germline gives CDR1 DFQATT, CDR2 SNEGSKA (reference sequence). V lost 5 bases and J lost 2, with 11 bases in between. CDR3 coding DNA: TGCAGTGCTCGAAAGGGGACCACAGATACGCAGTATTTT. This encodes CSARKGTTDTQYF.

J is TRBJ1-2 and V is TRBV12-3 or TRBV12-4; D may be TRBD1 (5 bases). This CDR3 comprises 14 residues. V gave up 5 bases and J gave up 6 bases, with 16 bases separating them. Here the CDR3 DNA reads TGTGCCAGCAGTCCTACCCCGACAGCGCATGGCTACACCTTC. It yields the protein CASSPTPTAHGYTF.

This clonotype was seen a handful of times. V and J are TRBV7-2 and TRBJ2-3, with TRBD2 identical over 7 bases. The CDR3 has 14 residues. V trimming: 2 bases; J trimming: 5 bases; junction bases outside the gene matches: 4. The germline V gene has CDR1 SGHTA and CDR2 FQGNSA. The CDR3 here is CASSLFRGRDTQYF. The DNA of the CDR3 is TGTGCCAGCAGCTTATTTCGCGGGAGAGATACGCAGTATTTT.

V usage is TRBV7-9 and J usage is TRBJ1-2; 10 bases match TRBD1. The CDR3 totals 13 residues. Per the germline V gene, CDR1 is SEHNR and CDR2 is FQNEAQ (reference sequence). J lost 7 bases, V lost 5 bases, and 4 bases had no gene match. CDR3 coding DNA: TGTGCCAGCAGCCTGGGACAGGGGTTTGGCTACACCTTC. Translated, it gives CASSLGQGFGYTF.

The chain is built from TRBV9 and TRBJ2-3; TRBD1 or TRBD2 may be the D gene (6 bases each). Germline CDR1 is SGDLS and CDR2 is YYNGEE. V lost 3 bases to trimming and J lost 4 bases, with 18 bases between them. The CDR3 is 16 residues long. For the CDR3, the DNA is TGTGCCAGCAGCGGGGGGGCCCCATCACCGCCAGATACGCAGTATTTT. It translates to CASSGGAPSPPDTQYF.

The CDR3 sequence: CASSLNPGTGNSPLHF. CDR3 DNA: TGTGCCAGCAGCTTAAATCCCGGGACAGGCAATTCACCCCTCCACTTT. The chain joins TRBV7-3 to TRBJ1-6; TRBD1 matches at 8 bases. V was clipped by 1 base and J by 7 bases; unmatched bases: 6. There are 16 residues in the CDR3. Germline V gene data show CDR1 as SGHTA and CDR2 as FQGTGA.

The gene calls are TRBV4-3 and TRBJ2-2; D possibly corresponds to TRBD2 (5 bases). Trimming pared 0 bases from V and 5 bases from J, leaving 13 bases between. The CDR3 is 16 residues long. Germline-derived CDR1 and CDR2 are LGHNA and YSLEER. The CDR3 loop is CASSQEPYQRTGELFF. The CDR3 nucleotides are TGCGCCAGCAGCCAAGAGCCGTACCAGCGGACCGGGGAGCTGTTTTTT.

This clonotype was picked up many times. The CDR3 is CASSLATGTEAFF. CDR3 in DNA: TGTGCCAGCAGCTTGGCCACGGGAACTGAAGCTTTCTTT. The chain couples TRBV5-6 to TRBJ1-1; D remains ambiguous. The length of the CDR3 is 13 residues. Trimming shortened V by 0 bases and J by 5 bases, and 8 bases separated the two germline ends. Germline-derived CDR1 and CDR2 are SGHDT and YYEEEE.